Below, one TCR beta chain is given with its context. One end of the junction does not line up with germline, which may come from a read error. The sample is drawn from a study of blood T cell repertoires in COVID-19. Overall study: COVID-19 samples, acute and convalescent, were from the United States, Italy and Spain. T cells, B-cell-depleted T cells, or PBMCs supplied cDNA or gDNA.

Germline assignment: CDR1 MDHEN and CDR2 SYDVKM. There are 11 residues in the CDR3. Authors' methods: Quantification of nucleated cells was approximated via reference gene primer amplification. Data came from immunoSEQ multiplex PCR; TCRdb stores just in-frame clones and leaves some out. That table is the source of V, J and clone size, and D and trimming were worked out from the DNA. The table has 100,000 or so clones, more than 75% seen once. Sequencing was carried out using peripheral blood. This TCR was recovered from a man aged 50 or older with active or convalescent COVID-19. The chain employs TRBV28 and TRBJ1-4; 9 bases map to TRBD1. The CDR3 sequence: CASSSPQGAIF. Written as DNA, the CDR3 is TGTGCCAGCAGCTCTCCACAGGGGGCGATTTTT.